A selection of T cell receptor beta chains follows, all from one sample in a study of T cells in Graves' hyperthyroidism and ophthalmopathy. MiXCR was run by TCRdb on the multiplex PCR reads, yielding one entry per CDR3 protein. The table includes over 500,000 distinct CDR3 sequences, roughly 17% detected once. Sample: blood. All receptors come from a woman between 18 and 29 years old with Graves' ophthalmopathy. Each CDR3 is given with its conserved first and last residue. The D gene is left open where the match is weak. Some rows mark clone size as missing; the rest say once, few, many or name a class of expanded clone.

TRBV2	TRBJ2-5	15	TRBD1	many	CASRRDRGSGMTQYF	TGTGCCAGCAGGAGGGACAGGGGGTCTGGGATGACCCAGTACTTC
TRBV6-2/TRBV6-3	TRBJ1-1	15	TRBD1	many	CASSYWDSPNTEAFF	TGTGCCAGCAGTTACTGGGACAGCCCGAACACTGAAGCTTTCTTT
TRBV13	TRBJ2-3	18	TRBD2	many	CASSIAGTSGGGTDTQYF	TGTGCCAGCAGCATAGCCGGGACTAGCGGGGGGGGCACAGATACGCAGTATTTT
TRBV28	TRBJ1-5	12	-	-	CASSLGGGAKHF	TGTGCCAGCAGTTTGGGAGGGGGGGCGAAGCATTTT
TRBV20-1	TRBJ1-1	14	-	many	CSARGPGRNTEAFF	TGCAGTGCTAGGGGTCCAGGAAGAAACACTGAAGCTTTCTTT
TRBV2	TRBJ2-3	14	-	many	CASTYPSGYGAQYF	TGTGCCAGCACCTACCCCTCCGGATACGGGGCGCAGTATTTT
TRBV20-1	TRBJ2-3	14	TRBD2	many	CSARQTSEADTQYF	TGCAGTGCTAGGCAGACTAGCGAGGCAGATACGCAGTATTTT
TRBV9	TRBJ1-2	17	TRBD1	few	CASSRESGTGFNYGYTF	TGTGCCAGCTCCCGAGAGAGCGGGACAGGATTTAACTATGGCTACACCTTC
TRBV7-3	TRBJ1-1	15	-	many	CASSLSWTQNTEAFF	TGTGCCAGCAGCTTATCTTGGACACAGAACACTGAAGCTTTCTTT
TRBV20-1	TRBJ2-5	15	TRBD2	few	CSARGLAGRQETQYF	TGCAGTGCTAGAGGGCTAGCGGGACGGCAAGAGACCCAGTACTTC
TRBV28	TRBJ2-2	15	TRBD1	many	CASSSSGGRVGELFF	TGTGCCAGCAGTTCTTCAGGGGGACGGGTCGGGGAGCTGTTTTTT
TRBV6-4	TRBJ2-3	14	-	many	CASSLSGLTDTQYF	TGTGCCAGCAGTCTTAGCGGTCTCACAGATACGCAGTATTTT
TRBV2	TRBJ2-2	15	-	many	CASSETGVGTGELFF	TGTGCCAGCAGTGAAACGGGAGTAGGGACCGGGGAGCTGTTTTTT
TRBV7-3	TRBJ2-1	17	TRBD2	few	CASSPLGGGLAGVEQFF	TGTGCCAGCAGCCCCCTCGGGGGTGGACTAGCGGGAGTTGAGCAGTTCTTC
TRBV20-1	TRBJ1-6	14	TRBD1	few	CSARAGTENSPLHF	TGCAGTGCTAGAGCCGGGACAGAGAATTCACCCCTCCACTTT
TRBV4-3	TRBJ2-1	15	TRBD2	many	CASSQGSSGNNEQFF	TGCGCCAGCAGCCAAGGATCTAGCGGAAACAATGAGCAGTTCTTC
TRBV20-1	TRBJ2-3	17	TRBD2	-	CSAPTTSGGVSTDTQYF	TGCAGTGCGCCAACTACTAGCGGGGGGGTTAGCACAGATACGCAGTATTTT
TRBV7-3	TRBJ2-3	16	TRBD2	once	CASSTGTSGSTDTQYF	TGTGCCAGCAGCACCGGGACTAGCGGAAGCACAGATACGCAGTATTTT
TRBV6-2/TRBV6-3	TRBJ2-5	15	TRBD1	-	CASSYLGTGQETQYF	TGTGCCAGCAGTTACTTAGGGACAGGCCAAGAGACCCAGTACTTC
TRBV4-3	TRBJ2-4	16	-	few	CASSQDQGGIKNIQYF	TGCGCCAGCAGCCAAGATCAGGGGGGAATCAAAAACATTCAGTACTTC
TRBV28	TRBJ1-2	14	-	many	CASSEREFNYGYTF	TGTGCCAGCAGTGAACGGGAGTTTAACTATGGCTACACCTTC
TRBV7-9	TRBJ2-1	13	-	many	CASSPRDGREQFF	TGTGCCAGCAGCCCTCGAGATGGGAGGGAGCAGTTCTTC
TRBV14	TRBJ1-1	13	-	-	CASSQGPRTEAFF	TGTGCCAGCAGCCAGGGCCCGCGGACTGAAGCTTTCTTT